This record concerns one T cell receptor beta chain sequence. No antigen is known for it. No clone much larger than this one lies a single base away; base qualities are absent. The data derive from a study of brain metastases from non-small cell lung cancer (dated by TCRdb to about 2019). Context from the whole study: The immune microenvironment of paired resected primary tumors and brain metastases from non-small-cell lung cancer patients was profiled.

For this chain, trimming is 4 bases at the V end and 1 base at the J end, and the number of junction bases without a gene match is 15. The CDR3 numbers 18 residues from cysteine through phenylalanine. Of all the DNA, just the CDR3 is kept, 54 bases in frame from base 1. Sequences MNHEY (CDR1) and SMNVEV (CDR2) are obtained from the germline V gene (reference sequence). Libraries were prepared through the immunoSEQ multiplex PCR assay. T-cell receptor beta chain repertoire sequencing was carried out together with a 770-gene immune expression panel. The immuneACCESS repertoire file appears here via TCRdb, limited to in-frame rearrangements. These files lack a portion of the clones; in checked studies, under half of the deficit traces to unresolved V genes, and the cause of the others is not known. The sample records around 500 clones, around 88% of which are singletons. In total, the top ten clones hold 6.5% to 7.5% of the sample.

A total of 39 patients with non-small-cell lung cancer that had been surgically resected, each with specimens from both a primary tumor and a brain metastasis, made up the cohort. The clonotype comes from a donor over 35 with non-small cell lung cancer. Here the chain combines TRBV27 and TRBJ2-7, and TRBD1 matches 8 of the central bases. Sequencing was performed on tumor-adjacent normal tissue. The CDR3 region reads CASSSRRRQGILSYEQYF. The DNA is as follows: TGTGCCAGCAGTTCCAGAAGGAGACAGGGGATACTATCCTACGAGCAGTACTTC.